The clone carrying this T cell receptor beta chain was seen a handful of times. Its antigen is currently unknown. This record belongs to a study of beta chain features in type 1 diabetes. This CDR3 is built from 14 residues. CDR1 MNHNY and CDR2 SVGAGI come from the germline V gene (reference sequence). V lost 6 bases and J lost 8; bases outside the gene matches: 8. Study results and limitations: Patients with Type 1 diabetes showed moderately but significantly shorter TCRB CDR3s in all four CD4+ subsets.

What was sequenced were expressed TCRB transcripts, since all of the isolated RNA had been reverse transcribed. Profiling relied on immunoSEQ multiplex PCR, and the TCRdb table lists in-frame clones only, not all of them. The sample gives hundreds of thousands of clones, 7% to 10% of which show up once; 1% is in the top ten. Sequenced: central memory CD4+ T cells from blood. The rearrangement joins TRBV6-6 to TRBJ2-1, with TRBD2 identical over 9 bases. The receptor comes from a young man with type 1 diabetes. In nucleotides, the CDR3 is TGTGCCAGCAGCCGCGGGGGGGCAATCGATGAGCAGTTCTTC. Translating it yields CASSRGGAIDEQFF.